Detailed here is one T cell receptor (beta chain). Its antigen is not known. This is likely a read error, given that the CDR3 carries no conserved phenylalanine or tryptophan at its end. RNA was extracted from bulk tissue without any cell sorting. More than 3 cm separated this lung sample from the edge of the tumor. The source of the sample is a study of tumor and adjacent non-tumor tissue in lung cancer. About the research overall: There were around 11 adenocarcinoma, a couple of squamous cell carcinoma and 1 small cell lung cancer cases. Aged roughly 30 to 85 years, patients included nine to ten men and several women with stage I to III disease. Broader study findings: Compared with tumor, normal lung showed significantly lower TCR diversity. Top 100 clones took a larger repertoire share in normal lung.

A modified ARM-PCR protocol with three rounds of nested PCR amplified TCRbeta. Each CDR3 protein is one row after TCRdb ran MiXCR on the multiplex PCR reads. The repertoire holds 81,000 or so distinct CDR3 sequences, with about four fifths as singletons. CDR3 length: 17 residues. Trimming took 10 bases from V and 1 from J; bases not matched to a gene: 16. Germline CDR1 is SGHNT and CDR2 is YENEEA. Sequencing was carried out using distant non-tumor lung tissue. The chain employs TRBV11-3 and TRBJ2-5, with 9 bases identical to TRBD2. The TCR comes from a man in his 60s with non-small cell lung cancer. In DNA, the CDR3 is TGTGCCACCAGATTAGGGTCCAGCGGGGGGTCCCAAGAGACCCAGTACTTA. Protein: CATRLGSSGGSQETQYL.